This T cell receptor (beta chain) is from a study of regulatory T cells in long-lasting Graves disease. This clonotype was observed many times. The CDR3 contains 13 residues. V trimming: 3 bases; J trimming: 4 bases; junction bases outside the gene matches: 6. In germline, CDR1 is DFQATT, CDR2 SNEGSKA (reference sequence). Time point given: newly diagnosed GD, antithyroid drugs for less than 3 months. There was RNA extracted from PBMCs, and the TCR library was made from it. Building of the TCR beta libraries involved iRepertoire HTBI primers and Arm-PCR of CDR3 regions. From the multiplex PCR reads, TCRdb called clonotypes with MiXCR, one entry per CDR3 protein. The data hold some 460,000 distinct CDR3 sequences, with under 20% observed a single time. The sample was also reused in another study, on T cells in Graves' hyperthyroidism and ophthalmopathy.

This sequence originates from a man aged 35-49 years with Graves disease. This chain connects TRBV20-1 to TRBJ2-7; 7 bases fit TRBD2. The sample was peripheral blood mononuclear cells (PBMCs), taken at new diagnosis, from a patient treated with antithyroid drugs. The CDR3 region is CSARTSTYYEQYF. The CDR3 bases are TGCAGTGCTAGGACTAGCACCTATTACGAGCAGTACTTC.